These 30 T cell receptor beta chains came from one sample sequenced in a study of blood T cell repertoires in COVID-19. Libraries were prepared by immunoSEQ multiplex PCR; TCRdb keeps only in-frame clonotypes and omits some of them. The sample contains 230,000 or so clones, 88% of which appear only once. Material: PBMCs or T cells enriched from blood (not recorded which). These receptors originate from a woman aged 45-59 years with acute COVID-19.

The rearrangement uses TRBV7-2 and TRBJ2-7; the match to TRBD2 covers 10 bases. The CDR3 loop spans 16 amino acids. Germline V gene data show CDR1 as SGHTA and CDR2 as FQGNSA. V shed 6 bases and J 5 bases; nucleotides not matched to a gene: 13. The chain's CDR3 is CASSPRRGLAKHEQYF. The CDR3 nucleotides read TGTGCCAGCAGTCCAAGACGGGGACTAGCGAAGCACGAGCAGTACTTC.

This clone appeared a single time. The J gene is TRBJ1-2, the V gene TRBV6-5; TRBD1 matches at 7 bases. Germline loops: CDR1 MNHEY, CDR2 SVGAGI. J was trimmed by 4 bases and V by 6 bases; bases with no gene match: 8. This CDR3 has 14 residues. The CDR3, as DNA: TGTGCCAGCAGACGCGGCCGGGACAGCTATGGCTACACCTTC. This encodes CASRRGRDSYGYTF.

This clone was recorded once. The chain is built from TRBV12-3 or TRBV12-4 and TRBJ1-2; 8 nucleotides agree with TRBD1. This CDR3 has 13 amino acids. Unmatched junction bases numbered 4, after V lost 6 bases and J lost 4 bases. The CDR3 loop reads CASSPTGAYGYTF. Written as DNA, the CDR3 is TGTGCCAGCAGCCCGACAGGGGCCTATGGCTACACCTTC.

The V gene is TRBV9, the J gene TRBJ2-1; D is possibly TRBD2 (5 bases). V lost 6 bases to trimming and J lost 5 bases, with 18 bases between them. Germline V gives CDR1 SGDLS, CDR2 YYNGEE. The CDR3 is 15 amino acids. The CDR3 region is CASTPLGARNNEQFF. The DNA of the CDR3 is TGTGCCAGCACCCCCCTGGGAGCTCGGAACAATGAGCAGTTCTTC.

In its sample, this clone was seen a few times. The rearrangement links TRBV4-1 to TRBJ2-7; a possible D gene is TRBD1 (5 bases). Trimming left V 3 bases short and J 2 bases short, with 14 bases between. Germline loops: CDR1 MGHRA, CDR2 YSYEKL. This CDR3 has 15 amino acids. For the CDR3, the DNA is TGCGCCAGCAGCCACCCCTCAAAGGGGACCTACGAGCAGTACTTC. Its translation: CASSHPSKGTYEQYF.

The rearrangement uses TRBV30 and TRBJ2-4, with D unclear. Trimming took off 2 bases at V and 0 bases at J, with 11 bases between the two ends. The germline CDR1 and CDR2 sequences are GTSNPN and SVGIG (reference sequence). The CDR3 has 15 residues. As DNA, the CDR3 is TGTGCCTGGAGTCGAATGAGGCTAGCCAAAAACATTCAGTACTTC. Its translation: CAWSRMRLAKNIQYF.

This clone was picked up a small number of times. This sequence joins TRBV5-1 and TRBJ1-6, with 8 bases matching TRBD1. V shed 4 bases and J 7 bases; nucleotides not matched to a gene: 4. This CDR3 spans 14 amino acids. Germline values: CDR1 SGHRS, CDR2 YFSETQ. As DNA, the CDR3 is TGCGCCAGCAGCGTGGGACAGGACAATTCACCCCTCCACTTT. Encoded protein: CASSVGQDNSPLHF.

The chain joins TRBV5-1 to TRBJ2-2, with 7 bases that match TRBD2. V dropped 0 bases and J dropped 1; count of bases not matched to a gene: 9. This CDR3 has 18 residues. Germline values: CDR1 SGHRS, CDR2 YFSETQ. The CDR3 sequence: CASSLALKASGNTGELFF. Here the CDR3 DNA reads TGCGCCAGCAGCTTGGCCTTGAAGGCTAGCGGGAACACCGGGGAGCTGTTTTTT. Full variable domain (missing parts from reference TRBV5-1 and TRBJ2-2): KAGVTQTPRYLIKTRGQQVTLSCSPISGHRSVSWYQQTPGQGLQFLFEYFSETQRNKGNFPGRFSGRQFSNSRSEMNVSTLELGDSALYLCASSLALKASGNTGELFFGEGSRLTVL.

For the CDR3, the DNA is TGTGCCAGCAGTTCCCCCGGGACAGGGGAAGAAAAACTGTTTTTT. Translated, it gives CASSSPGTGEEKLFF. The chain carries TRBV28 and TRBJ1-4, with TRBD1 identical over 10 bases. The J segment lost 8 bases and the V segment lost 4 bases, leaving 7 bases of the junction unmatched. Germline lookup yields CDR1 MDHEN and CDR2 SYDVKM. The CDR3 contains 15 residues.

This chain connects TRBV7-6 to TRBJ2-5, with TRBD2 matching over 11 bases. Germline CDR1 is SGHVS and CDR2 is FNYEAQ. Trimming at V came to 4 bases and at J to 4 bases, leaving 8 bases not matched to a gene. This CDR3 is 16 amino acids long. The CDR3 sequence is CASSSRSGRVGETQYF. In DNA, the CDR3 is TGTGCCAGCAGCTCTCGTAGCGGGAGGGTGGGAGAGACCCAGTACTTC.

The chain recombines TRBV19 with TRBJ2-7, with 11 bases lining up with TRBD2. Per the germline V gene, CDR1 is LNHDA and CDR2 is SQIVND (reference sequence). The CDR3 consists of 15 residues. The ends lost 3 bases at V and 2 bases at J; junction bases unmatched: 3. The CDR3 reads CASSITSGSTYEQYF. In nucleotides, the CDR3 is TGTGCCAGTAGTATTACTAGCGGGAGTACCTACGAGCAGTACTTC.

This sequence joins TRBV7-2 and TRBJ1-6; 8 nucleotides align to TRBD1. V gave up 4 bases and J gave up 5 bases; unmatched junction bases: 4. The CDR3 contains 15 residues. Per the germline V gene, CDR1 is SGHTA and CDR2 is FQGNSA. The CDR3 here is CASSWGQVNNSPLHF. The CDR3 nucleotides read TGTGCCAGCAGCTGGGGACAGGTGAATAATTCACCCCTCCACTTT.

The rearrangement joins TRBV6-6 to TRBJ2-7; 10 nucleotides match TRBD1. CDR3 length: 17 amino acids. The germline gives CDR1 MNHNY, CDR2 SVGAGI (reference sequence). The ends lost 5 bases at V and 1 base at J; junction bases unmatched: 11. The CDR3 sequence: CASSHRTGTGVSYEQYF. DNA of the CDR3: TGTGCCAGCAGTCATCGAACCGGGACAGGGGTTTCCTACGAGCAGTACTTC.

The chain links TRBV5-5 to TRBJ1-4, with TRBD1 matching 7 bases. The V segment lost 4 bases and the J segment 6 bases; nucleotides outside the gene matches: 6. Germline loops: CDR1 SGHKS, CDR2 YYEKEE (reference sequence). CDR3 size: 14 residues. CDR3 DNA sequence: TGTGCCAGCAGCGAACAGGGGCGTCATGAAAAACTGTTTTTT. Translated: CASSEQGRHEKLFF.

A note on this clone: Distinct nucleotide sequences in the sample also encode this CDR3. The V call is TRBV2, the J call TRBJ1-1, with a possible D match to TRBD1 (6 bases). CDR1 SNHLY and CDR2 FYNNEI come from the germline V gene. Trimming stripped 6 bases from V and 2 bases from J, with 10 bases between. There are 13 residues in the CDR3. CDR3 in DNA: TGTGCCAGCAGCCTACAGGGTAACACTGAAGCTTTCTTT. Its protein product is CASSLQGNTEAFF.

This clone has only a few counts. The chain employs TRBV19 and TRBJ2-7; 7 positions agree with TRBD1. The germline gives CDR1 LNHDA, CDR2 SQIVND (reference sequence). V lost 6 bases, J lost 5 bases, and 7 bases stayed unmatched. The CDR3 covers 13 residues. CDR3 DNA: TGTGCCAGTAGATCGACAGGGCGCGACGAGCAGTACTTC. This translates into CASRSTGRDEQYF.

V is TRBV3-1 (or the pseudogene TRBV3-2) and J is TRBJ2-3, with D perhaps TRBD2 (6 bases). V lost 1 base, J lost 2 bases, and 10 bases lay in between. Germline values: CDR1 LGHDT, CDR2 YNNKEL (reference sequence). The CDR3 has 15 residues. The CDR3 loop is CASSQGLAPTDTQYF. In DNA form, the CDR3 reads TGTGCCAGCAGCCAAGGTCTAGCGCCCACAGATACGCAGTATTTT.

This rearrangement joins TRBV2 to TRBJ1-5, with TRBD1 matching over 8 bases. J was trimmed by 2 bases and V by 7 bases; bases with no gene match: 4. The CDR3 runs 14 residues. Looked up from germline, CDR1 is SNHLY and CDR2 is FYNNEI. CDR3 sequence (DNA): TGTGCCAGCAACACACAGGGGGGCAATCAGCCCCAGCATTTT. Amino acids: CASNTQGGNQPQHF.

This chain joins TRBV11-1 and TRBJ2-1, with 11 bases lining up with TRBD2. This CDR3 has 16 residues. CDR1 is SGHAT, CDR2 FQDESV, per germline (reference sequence). The J segment lost 2 bases and the V segment lost 6 bases, leaving 6 bases of the junction unmatched. CDR3 region: CASSPLAGGTYNEQFF. Here the CDR3 DNA reads TGTGCCAGCAGTCCTCTAGCGGGGGGAACCTACAATGAGCAGTTCTTC.

The chain recombines TRBV4-2 with TRBJ2-1, with D unclear. The CDR3 is 13 amino acids. Per the germline V gene, CDR1 is LGHNA and CDR2 is YNFKEQ. Deletions cut 0 bases from V and 5 bases from J, with 5 bases between. CDR3 in DNA: TGTGCCAGCAGCCAAGACCCCGACAATGAGCAGTTCTTC. Its protein is CASSQDPDNEQFF.

The genes are TRBV6-5 and TRBJ2-1; no firm D call. From germline, CDR1 is MNHEY and CDR2 SVGAGI. This CDR3 is built from 13 residues. Between the trimmed V and J ends, which lost 4 bases and 9 bases, there was a span of 13 bases. For the CDR3, the DNA is TGTGCCAGCAGTTTCAATCTAGATCCTGAGCAGTTCTTC. Its protein product is CASSFNLDPEQFF.

The CDR3 sequence is CASSPPNGRGSGNTIYF. CDR3 in DNA: TGTGCCAGCTCACCACCGAATGGCAGGGGATCTGGAAACACCATATATTTT. The chain couples TRBV18 to TRBJ1-3, with a tentative D call TRBD1 (6 bases). The CDR3 consists of 17 residues. CDR1 and CDR2 (germline): KGHSH, LQKENI. V was shortened by 0 bases and J by 1 base, with 13 bases between the two germline ends.

This chain joins TRBV4-2 and TRBJ2-3; 10 bases are a match to TRBD2. The CDR3 contains 18 residues. Germline CDR1 reads LGHNA; CDR2 reads YNFKEQ. The V gene end was trimmed by 4 bases and the J gene end by 5 bases; junction bases not matched to a gene: 15. CDR3 in DNA: TGTGCCAGCAGCCGGGGGGGGGTGACTAGCGGGTTGGTAGATACGCAGTATTTT. This translates into CASSRGGVTSGLVDTQYF.

V is TRBV27 and J is TRBJ2-3; TRBD2 agrees at 7 bases. The CDR3 covers 14 residues. Germline V lookup: CDR1 MNHEY, CDR2 SMNVEV (reference sequence). V trimming: 5 bases; J trimming: 0 bases; junction bases outside the gene matches: 2. The CDR3 bases are TGTGCCAGCAGTGCAGCGGGAAGCACAGATACGCAGTATTTT. It codes for CASSAAGSTDTQYF.

J is TRBJ1-1 and V is TRBV3-1 (or the pseudogene TRBV3-2), with D uncertain. The CDR3 extends over 13 amino acids. Germline V lookup: CDR1 LGHDT, CDR2 YNNKEL (reference sequence). V dropped 1 base and J dropped 2 bases, with 5 bases sitting between them. CDR3 DNA: TGTGCCAGCAGCCAAGTAGATAACACTGAAGCTTTCTTT. Its protein is CASSQVDNTEAFF.

J is TRBJ1-1 and V is TRBV19; 8 bases match TRBD1. Germline assignment: CDR1 LNHDA and CDR2 SQIVND (reference sequence). The CDR3 has 16 amino acids. Trimming cost V 5 bases and J 0 bases; bases outside gene matches: 8. The chain's CDR3 is CASSSAGQGLNTEAFF. DNA of the CDR3: TGTGCCAGTAGTTCCGCCGGACAGGGTTTGAACACTGAAGCTTTCTTT.

V and J are TRBV7-9 and TRBJ1-2, with D perhaps TRBD1 (6 bases). Trimming removed 6 bases at V and 0 bases at J, with 14 bases between. This CDR3 is 15 amino acids long. CDR1 SEHNR and CDR2 FQNEAQ come from the germline V gene (reference sequence). CDR3 DNA sequence: TGTGCCAGCAGACCTCGGACAGAGACTAACTATGGCTACACCTTC. Translating it yields CASRPRTETNYGYTF.

The V and J genes are TRBV10-1 and TRBJ2-5, with TRBD2 matching 12 bases. After removal of 2 bases from V and 5 bases from J, the junction contained 15 bases not matched to a gene. Germline loops: CDR1 WNHNN, CDR2 SYGVQD (reference sequence). The length of the CDR3 is 19 residues. In DNA form, the CDR3 reads TGCGCCAGCAGTGAGGGCCTCCTAGCGGGAGGGCCACCGTCTGAGACCCAGTACTTC. Its protein product is CASSEGLLAGGPPSETQYF.

The V and J genes are TRBV5-8 and TRBJ2-1; D ambiguous. CDR3 length: 17 amino acids. CDR1 is SGHTS, CDR2 YDEGEE, per germline. Between the trimmed V and J ends, which lost 4 bases and 8 bases, there was a span of 25 bases. The CDR3 DNA reads TGTGCCAGCAGCCCGCTCCAGGTCGTGTTGGTGGTCTATGAGCAGTTCTTC. Translated, it gives CASSPLQVVLVVYEQFF.

J is TRBJ1-1 and V is TRBV7-9, with D tentatively TRBD1 (5 bases). V lost 4 bases to trimming and J lost 0 bases, with 12 bases between them. The germline CDR1 and CDR2 sequences are SEHNR and FQNEAQ (reference sequence). The CDR3 sequence is 15 residues long. The CDR3 DNA follows: TGTGCCAGCAGCTCCGGGAGACAGATGAACACTGAAGCTTTCTTT. Translating gives CASSSGRQMNTEAFF.